Presented here are 10 T cell receptor beta chains from one specimen sequenced in a study of regulatory T cells in long-lasting Graves disease. Described time point: newly diagnosed GD, antithyroid drugs for less than 3 months. PBMC-derived RNA was used for the TCR library. Both iRepertoire HTBI primers and Arm-PCR of CDR3 regions were used to build the TCR beta libraries. In TCRdb, the multiplex PCR reads were re-called with MiXCR into one record per CDR3 protein. The sample shows 200,000 to 250,000 distinct CDR3 sequences, around 20% of them seen only once. Sequencing was performed on peripheral blood mononuclear cells (PBMCs), taken at new diagnosis, from a patient treated with antithyroid drugs. These receptors were obtained from a female donor with Graves disease.

The V and J genes are TRBV4-2 and TRBJ2-7; D is ambiguous. CDR1 and CDR2 (germline): LGHNA, YNFKEQ. V was trimmed by 1 base and J by 9 bases, leaving 13 bases between them. The CDR3 totals 13 residues. CDR3: CASSQVPSDGQYF. The CDR3 coding sequence is TGTGCCAGCAGCCAAGTGCCGTCGGATGGGCAGTACTTC.

Note on this clonotype: This probably arose from a read error, given a far larger clone one base away. The chain uses TRBV20-1 and TRBJ2-1; possible D gene TRBD2, 6 bases. CDR3 length equals 14 residues. With 6 bases removed from V and 10 bases from J, the gap between germline ends came to 22 bases. Germline-derived CDR1 and CDR2 are DFQATT and SNEGSKA (reference sequence). DNA for the CDR3: TGCAGTGCAACCGGGACTTTCGACTCCTACGAGCAGTTCTTC. As protein: CSATGTFDSYEQFF.

This clonotype was seen many times. DNA of the CDR3: TGTGCCAGCAGCTTAGCCCAGACAGGCGAGCAGTACTTC. Amino acid sequence: CASSLAQTGEQYF. The chain carries TRBV11-3 and TRBJ2-7, with D tentatively TRBD1 (6 bases). From germline, CDR1 is SGHNT and CDR2 YENEEA. V lost 1 base to trimming and J lost 6 bases, with 10 bases between them. The CDR3 length is 13 residues.

In this sample, this clonotype turned up many times. This chain joins TRBV7-2 and TRBJ1-5; TRBD1 matches 8 bases. This CDR3 has 17 amino acids. V was pared by 4 bases and J by 7 bases, with 15 bases of the junction left unmatched. Germline V gene lookup returns CDR1 SGHTA and CDR2 FQGNSA. In nucleotides, the CDR3 is TGTGCCAGCAGCTCCATCGGGACAGGCGTTTTAGGGCAGCCCCAGCATTTT. Translating gives CASSSIGTGVLGQPQHF.

This clonotype was detected many times. The rearrangement joins TRBV7-3 to TRBJ2-6; D gene ambiguous. V was trimmed by 5 bases and J by 0 bases, leaving 11 bases between them. The CDR3 has 16 residues. Germline CDR1 is SGHTA and CDR2 is FQGTGA. CDR3 residues: CASSPDPSSGANVLTF. The CDR3 nucleotides are TGTGCCAGCAGCCCCGACCCCAGCTCTGGGGCCAACGTCCTGACTTTC.

In its sample, this clonotype was seen many times. CDR3 in amino acids: CASSPPLTANEKLFF. The CDR3, as DNA: TGTGCCAGCTCACCACCGTTGACAGCGAATGAAAAACTGTTTTTT. The genes are TRBV18 and TRBJ1-4, with a possible D match to TRBD1 (5 bases). Germline assignment: CDR1 KGHSH and CDR2 LQKENI. This CDR3 comprises 15 residues. Trimming shortened V by 0 bases and J by 5 bases, and 10 bases separated the two germline ends. The whole variable domain, filled in from reference TRBV18 and TRBJ1-4, reads NAGVMQNPRHLVRRRGQEARLRCSPMKGHSHVYWYRQLPEEGLKFMVYLQKENIIDESGMPKERFSAEFPKEGPSILRIQQVVRGDSAAYFCASSPPLTANEKLFFGSGTQLSVL.

The V gene is TRBV4-2, the J gene TRBJ1-2, with 11 bases aligning to TRBD1. V shed 0 bases and J 4 bases; nucleotides not matched to a gene: 4. The CDR3 has 16 residues. Per the germline V gene, CDR1 is LGHNA and CDR2 is YNFKEQ. The CDR3 region is CASSQEGDRGTYGYTF. As DNA, the CDR3 is TGTGCCAGCAGCCAAGAGGGGGACAGGGGGACCTATGGCTACACCTTC.

This chain connects TRBV2 to TRBJ1-3; D is undetermined. Germline V gives CDR1 SNHLY, CDR2 FYNNEI. This CDR3 is 12 amino acids long. Trimming cost V 3 bases and J 3 bases, with 3 bases left between them. This CDR3 reads CASSEVGNTIYF. The DNA for the CDR3 is TGTGCCAGCAGTGAGGTTGGAAACACCATATATTTT. Combining the CDR3 with reference TRBV2 and TRBJ1-3 gives the whole variable domain EPEVTQTPSHQVTQMGQEVILRCVPISNHLYFYWYRQILGQKVEFLVSFYNNEISEKSEIFDDQFSVERPDGSNFTLKIRSTKLEDSAMYFCASSEVGNTIYFGEGSWLTVV.

This clonotype was counted ten times or more. This sequence joins TRBV7-2 and TRBJ2-6; D gene ambiguous. The CDR3 is 16 residues long. Deletions cut 2 bases from V and 2 bases from J, with 10 bases between. Germline CDR1 and CDR2: SGHTA and FQGNSA. CDR3 sequence: CASSLQASTGANVLTF. The CDR3, as DNA: TGTGCCAGCAGCTTACAAGCATCGACTGGGGCCAACGTCCTGACTTTC.

This clonotype has just a few counts. The chain couples TRBV27 to TRBJ1-4; tentatively, D is TRBD1 (6 bases). The CDR3 totals 15 residues. Germline assignment: CDR1 MNHEY and CDR2 SMNVEV (reference sequence). The V gene lost 3 bases and the J gene lost 4 bases, with 12 bases spanning the gap. CDR3 residues: CASSLGGGVNEKLFF. The CDR3 DNA sequence: TGTGCCAGCAGTTTGGGGGGGGGCGTTAATGAAAAACTGTTTTTT.